One sample yielded the 27 T cell receptor beta chains listed below, sequenced in a study of T cells expressing NK-cell markers. Each CDR3 protein gets one entry in TCRdb, which reprocessed the 5' RACE reads and gives no DNA. Recorded for this sample: under 200,000 distinct CDR3 sequences. Sequenced sample: blood T cells: a sorted CD56 or NKG2C T cell subset, CD4+ or CD8+ T cells, or bulk PBMC T cells (not recorded which). These receptors were collected from a woman between 18 and 70 years old in good health.

The chain combines TRBV12-3 or TRBV12-4 with TRBJ2-2; TCRdb proposes TRBD1, but this gene call is untestable without DNA. The CDR3 is 13 amino acids. Here the CDR3 reads CASSGGNTGELFF.

The chain carries TRBV28 and TRBJ1-1; no DNA is available, so the TRBD1 call from TCRdb remains unchecked. Germline lookup yields CDR1 MDHEN and CDR2 SYDVKM. There are 15 residues in the CDR3. The CDR3 reads CASSGSFGGNTEAFF.

V is TRBV7-3 and J is TRBJ2-1; TCRdb proposes TRBD1, but this gene call is untestable without DNA. Germline assignment: CDR1 SGHTA and CDR2 FQGTGA. This CDR3 is built from 13 residues. CDR3 sequence reads: CASSPRGRDEQFF.

CDR3 sequence reads: CASSLLAQGNTGELFF. The gene calls are TRBV5-1 and TRBJ2-2; TCRdb reports TRBD1, a call that lacks DNA to check it against. Per germline, CDR1 SGHRS and CDR2 YFSETQ. The CDR3 is 16 residues long.

This chain links TRBV12-3 or TRBV12-4 with TRBJ2-1; TCRdb names TRBD2, which stays unverified in the absence of DNA. This CDR3 is 19 amino acids long. Here the CDR3 reads CASSLVPSTSGSPYNEQFF.

The chain joins TRBV3-1 to TRBJ2-7; TCRdb names TRBD2, which stays unverified in the absence of DNA. The germline V gene has CDR1 LGHDT and CDR2 YNNKEL (reference sequence). CDR3 length: 16 residues. CDR3: CASSQDRRRAGDEQYF.

The chain links TRBV10-3 to TRBJ2-1; the TCRdb call, TRBD2, lacks DNA for checking. The CDR3 extends over 13 amino acids. The germline V gene has CDR1 ENHRY and CDR2 SYGVKD. The CDR3 is CATGASSYNEQFF.

The chain joins TRBV2 to TRBJ1-1; without DNA, the TCRdb call of TRBD1 cannot be checked. CDR1 and CDR2 from the germline V gene are SNHLY and FYNNEI. CDR3 length: 15 residues. The CDR3 loop reads CARTSGTGSSGEAFF.

The chain recombines TRBV6-5 with TRBJ2-6. The CDR3 covers 17 residues. Germline loops: CDR1 MNHEY, CDR2 SVGAGI. CDR3: CASSYLAPYSGANVLTF.

The J gene is TRBJ1-1, the V gene TRBV2. The CDR3 loop spans 14 amino acids. Germline V lookup: CDR1 SNHLY, CDR2 FYNNEI. The CDR3 is CASTSYSVNTEAFF.

V and J are TRBV28 and TRBJ2-7; lacking DNA, the TRBD2 call made by TCRdb goes unchecked. Per the germline V gene, CDR1 is MDHEN and CDR2 is SYDVKM. The CDR3 is made up of 16 amino acids. CDR3 sequence reads: CASSPAGGRSSYEQYF.

The chain carries TRBV5-1 and TRBJ2-6. CDR1 and CDR2 from the germline V gene are SGHRS and YFSETQ. The CDR3 runs to 13 residues. CDR3 residues: CASRDSGANVLTF.

This rearrangement joins TRBV28 to TRBJ1-6. This CDR3 region has 15 residues. CDR1 MDHEN and CDR2 SYDVKM come from the germline V gene. The CDR3 region is CASRGTAGPNSPLHF.

This sequence joins TRBV2 and TRBJ2-7; lacking DNA, the TRBD1 call made by TCRdb goes unchecked. The CDR3 extends over 16 amino acids. From germline, CDR1 is SNHLY and CDR2 FYNNEI. CDR3 protein: CASSEAPRTGRHEQYF.

The rearrangement joins TRBV2 to TRBJ1-1. The CDR3 extends over 13 amino acids. Germline-derived CDR1 and CDR2 are SNHLY and FYNNEI. CDR3 protein: CAITTLENTEAFF.

The chain has TRBV20-1 and TRBJ1-5; TCRdb's D gene call, TRBD1, goes unchecked for lack of DNA. This CDR3 spans 19 amino acids. The V gene's germline CDR1 is DFQATT and CDR2 SNEGSKA (reference sequence). The CDR3 reads CSARDPSGQGKYSNQPQHF.

The chain has TRBV30 and TRBJ1-2; TCRdb's assignment of TRBD1 cannot be checked, as there is no DNA. Germline V lookup: CDR1 GTSNPN, CDR2 SVGIG (reference sequence). The CDR3 loop spans 13 amino acids. CDR3 region: CACPDRINYGYTF.

CDR3 region: CASSYRIITGELFF. The J gene is TRBJ2-2, the V gene TRBV6-5. The CDR3 length is 14 residues. Germline CDR1 reads MNHEY; CDR2 reads SVGAGI.

CDR3 region: CASSLIVHEQFF. The chain has TRBV6-1 and TRBJ2-1; as DNA is missing, the TRBD1 call by TCRdb cannot be tested. CDR1 MNHNS and CDR2 SASEGT come from the germline V gene. The CDR3 spans 12 residues.

The gene calls are TRBV3-1 and TRBJ2-7; the TCRdb call, TRBD2, lacks DNA for checking. From germline, CDR1 is LGHDT and CDR2 YNNKEL (reference sequence). CDR3 length equals 17 residues. The CDR3 sequence: CASSLKTGRATSYEQYF.

CDR3 loop: CASSLRMSYEQYF. The rearrangement uses TRBV5-6 and TRBJ2-7. Looked up from germline, CDR1 is SGHDT and CDR2 is YYEEEE. This CDR3 region has 13 residues. Based on the CDR3 plus reference TRBV5-6 and TRBJ2-7, the full variable domain is DAGVTQSPTHLIKTRGQQVTLRCSPKSGHDTVSWYQQALGQGPQFIFQYYEEEERQRGNFPDRFSGHQFPNYSSELNVNALLLGDSALYLCASSLRMSYEQYFGPGTRLTVT.

The chain employs TRBV10-3 and TRBJ1-6. The length of the CDR3 is 14 residues. Per germline, CDR1 ENHRY and CDR2 SYGVKD. The CDR3 protein is CAISVGVRNSPLHF.

CDR3 region: CASSLSAGGSTDTQYF. The chain links TRBV5-1 to TRBJ2-3; TCRdb's D call, TRBD2, is unchecked because there is no DNA. There are 16 residues in the CDR3. In germline, CDR1 is SGHRS, CDR2 YFSETQ. Looking up the rest from reference TRBV5-1 and TRBJ2-3 gives the full variable domain: KAGVTQTPRYLIKTRGQQVTLSCSPISGHRSVSWYQQTPGQGLQFLFEYFSETQRNKGNFPGRFSGRQFSNSRSEMNVSTLELGDSALYLCASSLSAGGSTDTQYFGPGTRLTVL.

This chain connects TRBV5-4 to TRBJ1-1; TCRdb's D call, TRBD1, is unchecked because there is no DNA. The CDR3 has 15 amino acids. Germline CDR1 reads SGHNT; CDR2 reads YYREEE (reference sequence). The CDR3 reads CASSTRDRGSTEAFF.

The chain recombines TRBV7-7 with TRBJ2-2. CDR1 and CDR2 (germline): SSHAT, FNYEAQ (reference sequence). CDR3 length equals 14 residues. This CDR3 is CASSLVASAGELFF.

J is TRBJ2-5 and V is TRBV12-3 or TRBV12-4; with no DNA, the TCRdb D assignment of TRBD2 cannot be verified. The CDR3 runs 14 residues. Here the CDR3 reads CASRQAGAQETQYF.

The chain recombines TRBV9 with TRBJ2-3; no DNA is available, so the TRBD1 call from TCRdb remains unchecked. The CDR3 spans 16 residues. Per the germline V gene, CDR1 is SGDLS and CDR2 is YYNGEE. The CDR3 sequence: CASSVLSGTGTDTQYF.